The 8 T cell receptor beta chains below all came from one sample that was sequenced in a study of OX40 agonist ivuxolimab in advanced cancers. Here immunoSEQ multiplex PCR was the method, and the copy in TCRdb shows in-frame clones only, minus some. The repertoire has 68,000 or so clones, roughly 80% of them found once; the top ten carry 1.4%. This specimen consisted of CD4+ or CD8+ T cells sorted from blood, obtained in a trial of the OX40 agonist ivuxolimab. These receptors all stem from an adult with an advanced solid tumor such as melanoma, head and neck, liver or kidney cancer.

The J gene is TRBJ1-6, the V gene TRBV6-5; D perhaps matches TRBD1 (6 bases). CDR1 is MNHEY, CDR2 SVGAGI, per germline. Trimming shortened V by 8 bases and J by 7 bases, and 18 bases separated the two germline ends. The CDR3 consists of 15 residues. Here the CDR3 DNA reads TGTGCCAGCCACAAGCGGTCAGGGGTAAATTCACCCCTCCACTTT. Translating it yields CASHKRSGVNSPLHF.

This clone turned up a few times. The gene calls are TRBV7-2 and TRBJ1-6; D is undetermined. The CDR3 is made up of 15 amino acids. Looked up from germline, CDR1 is SGHTA and CDR2 is FQGNSA. Trimming shortened V by 1 base and J by 10 bases, and 14 bases separated the two germline ends. CDR3 region: CASSLGRWLGSPLHF. The DNA for the CDR3 is TGTGCCAGCAGCTTAGGACGGTGGTTGGGATCACCCCTCCACTTT.

This chain uses TRBV11-2 with TRBJ1-6; 9 bases align to TRBD1. V shed 3 bases and J 8 bases; nucleotides not matched to a gene: 2. CDR1 SGHAT and CDR2 FQNNGV come from the germline V gene. The CDR3 runs to 14 residues. The CDR3 nucleotides are TGTGCCAGCAGCTTGACAGGGGGAGATTCACCCCTCCACTTT. This translates into CASSLTGGDSPLHF.

The chain uses TRBV5-1 and TRBJ1-1; a possible D gene is TRBD1 (6 bases). The CDR3 covers 15 residues. The ends were cut back, 0 bases at V and 5 bases at J, with 14 bases in the middle. Germline-derived CDR1 and CDR2 are SGHRS and YFSETQ. The CDR3: CASSLGLGQSTEAFF. CDR3 coding DNA: TGCGCCAGCAGCTTGGGGTTGGGACAAAGTACTGAAGCTTTCTTT.

There are a few counts of this clone. This sequence joins TRBV6-5 and TRBJ1-6, with D possibly TRBD1 on 5 matching bases. V dropped 5 bases and J dropped 7 bases, with 12 bases sitting between them. The CDR3 has 14 amino acids. Per the germline V gene, CDR1 is MNHEY and CDR2 is SVGAGI. CDR3 region: CASSKQATNSPLHF. DNA of the CDR3: TGTGCCAGCAGTAAACAGGCGACCAATTCACCCCTCCACTTT.

This clone was recorded only once. The chain employs TRBV19 and TRBJ2-5; 8 bases are shared with TRBD1. The CDR3 covers 16 residues. J gave up 4 bases and V 1 base, and 8 bases lay outside the gene matches. The germline V gene has CDR1 LNHDA and CDR2 SQIVND (reference sequence). The CDR3 DNA reads as TGTGCCAGTAGTATAGGCGACAGGGGATTAGCAGAGACCCAGTACTTC. It yields the protein CASSIGDRGLAETQYF.

V usage is TRBV20-1 and J usage is TRBJ2-7; 7 positions agree with TRBD2. This CDR3 spans 9 amino acids. V shed 8 bases, J shed 5 bases, and the junction held 0 bases outside the gene matches. The germline gives CDR1 DFQATT, CDR2 SNEGSKA (reference sequence). Written as DNA, the CDR3 is TGCAGTAGCGGGAACGAGCAGTACTTC. Its protein product is CSSGNEQYF.

The rearrangement links TRBV5-8 to TRBJ1-5; D might be TRBD1 (5 bases). Looked up from germline, CDR1 is SGHTS and CDR2 is YDEGEE. The CDR3 extends over 16 amino acids. V dropped 2 bases and J dropped 1 base, with 13 bases sitting between them. The CDR3 coding sequence is TGTGCCAGCAGCTTTGTGGGGCTGGGGAGCAATCAGCCCCAGCATTTT. It is translated as CASSFVGLGSNQPQHF.